This T cell receptor (beta chain) was identified during a study of early T cells in non-severe SARS-CoV-2 infection. Study overall: With bulk RNA from unsorted whole blood as input, sequencing yielded unpaired chains. Study conclusions and caveats: Matching with VDJdb favored anti-spike CD8 responses (missing private and CD4 specificities).

Details on this clonotype: The antigen is unknown.

Individual cDNA molecules received unique molecular identifiers during library preparation. TCRdb re-analysed the 5' RACE reads in MiXCR, keeping a single row per CDR3 protein. In the table there are more than 45,000 distinct CDR3 sequences, around 12% of which are singletons. Germline assignment: CDR1 SGHAT and CDR2 FQNNGV. Trimming removed 4 bases at V and 3 bases at J, with 7 bases between. This CDR3 spans 13 amino acids. The TCR sequence derives from an adult who was a healthcare worker with PCR-confirmed SARS-CoV-2 infection or an uninfected control (not recorded which). Sequencing was performed on whole blood. This chain joins TRBV11-2 and TRBJ2-1; D uncertain. The CDR3 region is CASSSSYYNEQFF. As DNA, the CDR3 is TGTGCCAGCAGCTCGTCATACTACAATGAGCAGTTCTTC.